This entry lists 27 T cell receptor beta chains sequenced from one sample in a study of T cells in Graves' hyperthyroidism and ophthalmopathy (dated by TCRdb to between 2019 and 2020). Library prep was done by multiplex PCR. Sequencing relied on an Illumina HiSeq 2000. The TCR beta CDR3 regions were amplified from the RNA transcripts. The TCR CDR3 was subjected to a first round of RT-PCR using the HTBI primer set and the Qiagen OneStep RT-PCR kit. TCRdb reprocessing: public reads trimmed at Q25 with fastp, clones called with MiXCR, in-frame beta chains kept. Rows matching on CDR3 protein sequence are summarized as one entry with the most common DNA and genes. The sample table lists about 340,000 distinct CDR3 sequences, about 18% of them with a count of one. The ten largest clones add up to around 47% of the sample. The specimen sequenced was blood. The receptor source for this set is a woman between 50 and 59 years old with Graves' hyperthyroidism.

The chain couples TRBV7-9 to TRBJ2-5; 9 bases are a match to TRBD1. Germline CDR1 and CDR2: SEHNR and FQNEAQ (reference sequence). The CDR3 runs 16 residues. J lost 1 base, V lost 5 bases, and 8 bases had no gene match. In nucleotides, the CDR3 is TGTGCCAGCAGCCCTAGCTGGACAGGGGCCCAAGAGACCCAGTACTTC. Protein: CASSPSWTGAQETQYF.

The chain is built from TRBV30 and TRBJ2-7; TRBD1 or TRBD2 may be the D gene (6 bases each). The V end was cut by 0 bases, the J end by 4 bases, with 22 bases between. The V gene's germline CDR1 is GTSNPN and CDR2 SVGIG (reference sequence). This CDR3 has 17 amino acids. This CDR3 reads CAWSVSALGGLSYEQYF. The CDR3 DNA reads as TGTGCCTGGAGTGTTTCGGCCTTGGGGGGCTTGTCTTACGAGCAGTACTTC.

This clonotype has more than one count but fewer than ten. The chain recombines TRBV5-1 with TRBJ1-2, with TRBD1 as a possible D gene (6 bases). Between the trimmed V and J ends, which lost 3 bases and 0 bases, there was a span of 12 bases. CDR3 size: 15 residues. Germline V gene sequence: CDR1 SGHRS, CDR2 YFSETQ. The CDR3 is CASSSAGVPNYGYTF. The CDR3 nucleotides are TGCGCCAGCAGCTCCGCAGGGGTACCTAACTATGGCTACACCTTC.

The chain links TRBV5-8 to TRBJ1-1; the D gene is possibly TRBD1 (5 bases). Trimming removed 4 bases at V and 1 base at J, with 17 bases between. This CDR3 has 16 residues. The germline gives CDR1 SGHTS, CDR2 YDEGEE. The CDR3 is CASSPRVRGKNTEAFF. The CDR3 bases are TGTGCCAGCAGCCCTCGAGTGAGGGGAAAGAACACTGAAGCTTTCTTT.

The chain couples TRBV6-1 to TRBJ2-7; TRBD2 matches at 7 bases. V gave up 5 bases and J gave up 2 bases; unmatched junction bases: 12. CDR3 length: 16 amino acids. Germline V CDR1 and CDR2: MNHNS, SASEGT. The CDR3 DNA follows: TGTGCCAGCAGTAGCTTAACTAGCGCTATAGCCTACGAGCAGTACTTC. Translating gives CASSSLTSAIAYEQYF.

The chain links TRBV6-1 to TRBJ2-2; TRBD1 is a possible D gene (6 bases). CDR3 length: 14 amino acids. Trimming took off 1 base at V and 5 bases at J, with 8 bases between the two ends. From germline, CDR1 is MNHNS and CDR2 SASEGT. CDR3 DNA sequence: TGTGCCAGCAGTGAAGGGGGGCTGACCGGGGAGCTGTTTTTT. Translation: CASSEGGLTGELFF.

This clonotype was detected only a few times. The rearrangement joins TRBV20-1 to TRBJ1-3; possibly TRBD1 for D (5 bases). The CDR3 loop spans 13 amino acids. The germline V and J ends were trimmed by 2 bases and 2 bases, with 7 bases remaining between them. Germline loops: CDR1 DFQATT, CDR2 SNEGSKA (reference sequence). The chain's CDR3 is CSARLGAGNTIYF. The DNA of the CDR3 is TGCAGTGCTAGACTAGGGGCTGGAAACACCATATATTTT.

There are many counts of this clonotype. This rearrangement joins TRBV7-9 to TRBJ2-1, with TRBD1 matching over 10 bases. CDR3 length: 16 amino acids. Trimming at V came to 6 bases and at J to 8 bases, leaving 13 bases not matched to a gene. Germline V gene data show CDR1 as SEHNR and CDR2 as FQNEAQ (reference sequence). CDR3 region: CASRPHRDRGGDEQFF. The CDR3 region has the DNA TGTGCCAGCAGGCCCCACAGGGACAGGGGTGGGGATGAGCAGTTCTTC.

This clonotype was picked up a small number of times. The gene calls are TRBV6-5 and TRBJ1-4; tentatively, D is TRBD1 (6 bases). Germline V CDR1 and CDR2: MNHEY, SVGAGI. Trimming took off 4 bases at V and 8 bases at J, with 14 bases between the two ends. This CDR3 is built from 14 residues. Here the CDR3 DNA reads TGTGCCAGCAGTTCCCTCGGGACAAGAGAAAAACTGTTTTTT. Translating it yields CASSSLGTREKLFF.

This clonotype was recorded at least ten times. The rearrangement uses TRBV2 and TRBJ1-6, with D unresolved. The V gene lost 7 bases and the J gene lost 9 bases, with 16 bases spanning the gap. Germline CDR1 reads SNHLY; CDR2 reads FYNNEI. The CDR3 runs 14 residues. CDR3: CASKTSQVISPLHF. CDR3 in DNA: TGTGCCAGCAAGACCTCCCAGGTGATTTCACCCCTCCACTTT. The full variable domain, in which reference TRBV2 and TRBJ1-6 provide the parts outside the CDR3, is EPEVTQTPSHQVTQMGQEVILRCVPISNHLYFYWYRQILGQKVEFLVSFYNNEISEKSEIFDDQFSVERPDGSNFTLKIRSTKLEDSAMYFCASKTSQVISPLHFGNGTRLTVT.

This chain uses TRBV20-1 with TRBJ2-7; D is unclear. V lost 6 bases and J lost 5, with 11 bases in between. CDR3 size: 11 residues. The germline V gene encodes CDR1 DFQATT and CDR2 SNEGSKA (reference sequence). CDR3 in amino acids: CSAGDWDEQYF. The CDR3 DNA reads TGCAGTGCAGGTGATTGGGACGAGCAGTACTTC.

The chain combines TRBV28 with TRBJ1-3, with D perhaps TRBD1 (5 bases). The V and J ends lost 5 bases and 0 bases respectively, with 11 bases between them. The CDR3 contains 15 residues. Looked up from germline, CDR1 is MDHEN and CDR2 is SYDVKM. CDR3 amino acids: CASSPDMYSGNTIYF. CDR3 DNA: TGTGCCAGCAGTCCGGACATGTACTCTGGAAACACCATATATTTT.

This clonotype came up many times. V and J are TRBV3-1 and TRBJ1-2, with D possibly being TRBD1 (5 bases). Germline loops: CDR1 LGHDT, CDR2 YNNKEL (reference sequence). Trimming stripped 3 bases from V and 6 bases from J, with 11 bases between. The CDR3 spans 13 residues. The CDR3 loop reads CASSHRVGDGYTF. CDR3 sequence (DNA): TGTGCCAGCAGCCACAGGGTCGGCGATGGCTACACCTTC.

In its sample, this clonotype was seen a few times. The chain is built from TRBV27 and TRBJ2-5; TRBD1 aligns across 7 bases. Trimming at V came to 0 bases and at J to 5 bases, leaving 6 bases not matched to a gene. The length of the CDR3 is 15 residues. Germline V gives CDR1 MNHEY, CDR2 SMNVEV (reference sequence). The chain's CDR3 is CASSLSTGLVETQYF. The DNA for the CDR3 is TGTGCCAGCAGTTTATCGACAGGGCTGGTCGAGACCCAGTACTTC.

This chain joins TRBV6-1 and TRBJ2-7; D call uncertain. The germline CDR1 and CDR2 sequences are MNHNS and SASEGT. The V end lost 4 bases, the J end lost 2 bases, and 12 bases lay between the germline ends. CDR3 length: 14 residues. This CDR3 reads CASSALSVTYEQYV. Written as DNA, the CDR3 is TGTGCCAGCAGTGCCCTTTCCGTTACCTACGAGCAGTACGTC.

This clonotype was counted between two and nine times. This likely comes from a read error, as the CDR3 has no conserved phenylalanine or tryptophan at its end. The CDR3 DNA reads as TGTGCCAGCAGTCTAGGGACCGGGAACACTGAAGCTTTCCTT. Its translation: CASSLGTGNTEAFL. The V gene is TRBV3-1, the J gene TRBJ1-1, with a weak D call TRBD1 (5 bases). This CDR3 has 14 amino acids. The V end was cut by 6 bases, the J end by 1 base, with 12 bases between. Germline lookup yields CDR1 LGHDT and CDR2 YNNKEL (reference sequence).

In its sample, this clonotype was seen a few times. The V gene is TRBV12-3 or TRBV12-4, the J gene TRBJ2-1; the D is unclear. The CDR3 runs to 14 residues. Trimming shortened V by 3 bases and J by 3 bases, and 9 bases separated the two germline ends. Here the CDR3 reads CASSFTANYNEQFF. Here the CDR3 DNA reads TGTGCCAGCAGTTTTACCGCCAACTACAATGAGCAGTTCTTC.

The chain couples TRBV20-1 to TRBJ1-2; D not resolved. CDR3 length: 12 residues. The V and J ends lost 8 bases and 4 bases respectively, with 14 bases between them. The germline CDR1 and CDR2 sequences are DFQATT and SNEGSKA (reference sequence). The CDR3 nucleotides read TGCAGTTCGAAGGAAAAGCTCTATGGCTACACCTTC. Protein: CSSKEKLYGYTF.

This clonotype has only a few counts. This chain uses TRBV4-1 with TRBJ2-1; D is undetermined. Trimming removed 4 bases at V and 7 bases at J, with 17 bases between. The CDR3 runs to 15 residues. Germline values: CDR1 MGHRA, CDR2 YSYEKL. CDR3 in amino acids: CASSPFLIVGNEQFF. The CDR3 bases are TGCGCCAGCAGCCCCTTTTTAATTGTGGGGAATGAGCAGTTCTTC.

This clonotype was picked up many times. The chain recombines TRBV2 with TRBJ2-1; no clear D gene. Per germline, CDR1 SNHLY and CDR2 FYNNEI. The CDR3 covers 13 residues. Trimming shortened V by 2 bases and J by 7 bases, and 9 bases separated the two germline ends. CDR3 amino acids: CASSETGWNEQFF. CDR3 nucleotide sequence: TGTGCCAGCAGTGAAACGGGCTGGAATGAGCAGTTCTTC. The variable domain in full, completed from reference TRBV2 and TRBJ2-1, reads EPEVTQTPSHQVTQMGQEVILRCVPISNHLYFYWYRQILGQKVEFLVSFYNNEISEKSEIFDDQFSVERPDGSNFTLKIRSTKLEDSAMYFCASSETGWNEQFFGPGTRLTVL.

CDR3 DNA sequence: TGTGCCAGCAGCGCTACAGTGGCTAACTATGGCTACACCTTC. It is translated as CASSATVANYGYTF. This sequence joins TRBV5-6 and TRBJ1-2; D is ambiguous. Trimming shortened V by 4 bases and J by 0 bases, and 10 bases separated the two germline ends. The germline V gene encodes CDR1 SGHDT and CDR2 YYEEEE. CDR3 length: 14 amino acids.

In its sample, this clonotype was seen many times. The chain links TRBV28 to TRBJ1-5; tentative D call: TRBD1 (6 bases). The germline V and J ends were trimmed by 3 bases and 5 bases, with 17 bases remaining between them. The CDR3 loop spans 16 amino acids. The germline V gene encodes CDR1 MDHEN and CDR2 SYDVKM. The CDR3: CASSLVVGAGDQPQHF. The CDR3, as DNA: TGTGCCAGCAGTTTGGTGGTGGGGGCAGGGGATCAGCCCCAGCATTTT.

This clonotype was recorded many times. The chain employs TRBV7-3 and TRBJ2-3; 11 positions match TRBD2. Trimming removed 4 bases from V and 8 bases from J; junction bases left unmatched: 8. Germline loops: CDR1 SGHTA, CDR2 FQGTGA. This CDR3 has 15 amino acids. Here the CDR3 reads CASSSLSGGAGTQYF. Written as DNA, the CDR3 is TGTGCCAGCAGCTCCCTTAGCGGGGGGGCCGGTACGCAGTATTTT. The full variable domain, completed using reference TRBV7-3 and TRBJ2-3, is GAGVSQTPSNKVTEKGKYVELRCDPISGHTALYWYRQSLGQGPEFLIYFQGTGAADDSGLPNDRFFAVRPEGSVSTLKIQRTERGDSAVYLCASSSLSGGAGTQYFGPGTRLTVL.

The V and J genes are TRBV6-1 and TRBJ1-1, with D possibly TRBD1 on 5 matching bases. With 5 bases removed from V and 0 bases from J, the gap between germline ends came to 16 bases. The germline V gene encodes CDR1 MNHNS and CDR2 SASEGT. The CDR3 consists of 16 residues. The CDR3 region has the DNA TGTGCCAGCAGTCCCCTGGGACTTAACTTGAACACTGAAGCTTTCTTT. Protein product: CASSPLGLNLNTEAFF.

This clonotype occurred a few times. This chain connects TRBV29-1 to TRBJ2-5; D perhaps matches TRBD1 (5 bases). The CDR3 spans 13 residues. Trimming removed 4 bases from V and 4 bases from J, with 13 bases in between. Germline assignment: CDR1 SQVTM and CDR2 ANQGSEA. The CDR3 region is CSVGQGLPETQYF. CDR3 nucleotide sequence: TGCAGCGTTGGCCAGGGCCTGCCAGAGACCCAGTACTTC. Drawing the rest from reference TRBV29-1 and TRBJ2-5, the complete variable domain is SAVISQKPSRDICQRGTSLTIQCQVDSQVTMMFWYRQQPGQSLTLIATANQGSEATYESGFVIDKFPISRPNLTFSTLTVSNMSPEDSSIYLCSVGQGLPETQYFGPGTRLLVL.

The chain combines TRBV20-1 with TRBJ2-5; 7 bases match TRBD1. The CDR3 is 12 residues long. The V segment lost 5 bases and the J segment 5 bases; nucleotides outside the gene matches: 5. Looked up from germline, CDR1 is DFQATT and CDR2 is SNEGSKA (reference sequence). The CDR3 spells CSAQDRDETQYF. The CDR3 DNA is TGCAGTGCTCAAGACAGGGACGAGACCCAGTACTTC.

This clonotype was counted only a few times. V gene TRBV4-1 combines with J gene TRBJ2-7; the D gene is possibly TRBD1 (6 bases). The CDR3 is made up of 15 amino acids. The ends were cut back, 0 bases at V and 0 bases at J, with 9 bases in the middle. The germline gives CDR1 MGHRA, CDR2 YSYEKL. The CDR3 DNA is TGCGCCAGCAGCCAAGACAGGGGTCTCTCCTACGAGCAGTACTTC. This sequence encodes CASSQDRGLSYEQYF.